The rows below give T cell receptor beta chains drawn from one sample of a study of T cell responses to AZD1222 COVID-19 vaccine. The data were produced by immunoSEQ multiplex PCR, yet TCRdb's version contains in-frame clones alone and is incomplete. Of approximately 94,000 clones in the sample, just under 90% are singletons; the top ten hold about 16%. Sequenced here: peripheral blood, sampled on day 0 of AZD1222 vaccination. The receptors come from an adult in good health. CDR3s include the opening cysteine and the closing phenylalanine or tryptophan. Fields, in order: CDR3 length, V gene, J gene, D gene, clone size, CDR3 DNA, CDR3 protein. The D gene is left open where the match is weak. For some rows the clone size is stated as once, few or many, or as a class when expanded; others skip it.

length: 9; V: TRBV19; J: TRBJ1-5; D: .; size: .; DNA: TGTGGGGCCAATCAGCCCCAGCATTTT; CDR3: CGANQPQHF
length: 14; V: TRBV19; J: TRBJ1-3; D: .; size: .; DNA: TGTGCCAGTAGTACGGACAGTAGTGGAAACACCATATATTTT; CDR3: CASSTDSSGNTIYF
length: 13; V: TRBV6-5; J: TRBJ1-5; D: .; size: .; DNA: TGTGCCAGCTCGGCATCCAGCAATCAGCCCCAGCATTTT; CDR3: CASSASSNQPQHF
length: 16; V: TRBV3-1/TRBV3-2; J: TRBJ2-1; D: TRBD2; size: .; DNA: TGTGCCAGCAGCCCCCGGCTAGCGGGGGGAAACAATGAGCAGTTCTTC; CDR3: CASSPRLAGGNNEQFF
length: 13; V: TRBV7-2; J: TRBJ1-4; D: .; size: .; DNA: TGTGCCAGCAGCCCCGGGGGTTGGGAAAAACTGTTTTTT; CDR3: CASSPGGWEKLFF
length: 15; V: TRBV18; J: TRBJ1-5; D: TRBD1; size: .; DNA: TGTGCCAGCTCACCTTTCGACAGGGACGGTCAGCCCCAGCATTTT; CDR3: CASSPFDRDGQPQHF
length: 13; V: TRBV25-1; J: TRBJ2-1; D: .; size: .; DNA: TGTGCCAGCAGTCCGGAAGGCCCCCATGAGCAGTTCTTC; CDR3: CASSPEGPHEQFF
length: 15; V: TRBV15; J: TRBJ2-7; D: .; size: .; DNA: TGTGCCACCAGCAGGGGGGGACCGGAAGCCTACGAGCAGTACTTC; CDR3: CATSRGGPEAYEQYF
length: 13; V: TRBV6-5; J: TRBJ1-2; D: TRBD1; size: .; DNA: TGTGCCAGCAGTAGGACAGGCCTCTATGGCTACACCTTC; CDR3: CASSRTGLYGYTF
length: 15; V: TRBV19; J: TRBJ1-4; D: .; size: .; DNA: TGTGCCAGTAGTATAGTTCGACAGAGAAATGAAAAACTGTTTTTT; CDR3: CASSIVRQRNEKLFF
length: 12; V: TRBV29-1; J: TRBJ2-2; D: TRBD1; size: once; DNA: TGCAGCGGGACAGGGTACGACGGGGAGCTGTTTTTT; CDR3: CSGTGYDGELFF
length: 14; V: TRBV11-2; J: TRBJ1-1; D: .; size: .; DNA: TGTGCCAGCAGCTCTAAGTGGAGATGGACTGAAGCTTTCTTT; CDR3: CASSSKWRWTEAFF
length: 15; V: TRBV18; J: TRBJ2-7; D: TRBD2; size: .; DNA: TGTGCCAGCTCACCCCCCGGGAGGGGATCCTACGAGCAGTACTTC; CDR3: CASSPPGRGSYEQYF
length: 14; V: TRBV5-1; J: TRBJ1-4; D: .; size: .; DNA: TGCGCCAGCAGCAGGACAGAGTTTAATGAAAAACTGTTTTTT; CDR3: CASSRTEFNEKLFF
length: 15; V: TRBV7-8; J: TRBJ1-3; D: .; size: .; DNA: TGTGCCAGCAGCTTATCTCGCGCAACTGGAAACACCATATATTTT; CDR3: CASSLSRATGNTIYF
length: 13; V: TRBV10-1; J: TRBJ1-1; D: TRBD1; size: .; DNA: TGCGCCAGCAGCTTGGACAGGGGCACTGAAGCTTTCTTT; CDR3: CASSLDRGTEAFF
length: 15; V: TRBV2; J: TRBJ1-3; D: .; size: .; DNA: TGTGCCAGCAGTGAAGCGTCAGGGTCGGGAAACACCATATATTTT; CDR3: CASSEASGSGNTIYF
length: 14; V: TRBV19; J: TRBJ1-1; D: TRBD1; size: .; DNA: TGTGCCAGTAGTGAACAGGGGGGGAACACTGAAGCTTTCTTT; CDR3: CASSEQGGNTEAFF
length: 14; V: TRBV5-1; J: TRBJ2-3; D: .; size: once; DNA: TGCGCCAGCAGGGAAGGGGTGGGCACAGATACGCAGTATTTT; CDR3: CASREGVGTDTQYF
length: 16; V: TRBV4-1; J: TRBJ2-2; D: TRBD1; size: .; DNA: TGCGCCAGCAGCCTTTTGGGACAGGGAGGAACCGGGGAGCTGTTTTTT; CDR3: CASSLLGQGGTGELFF
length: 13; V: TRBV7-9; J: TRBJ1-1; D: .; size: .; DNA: TGTGCCAGCAGCTTAGCCCAAGGAACTGAAGCTTTCTTT; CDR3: CASSLAQGTEAFF
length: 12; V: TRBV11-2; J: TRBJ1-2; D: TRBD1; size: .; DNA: TGTGCCAGCAGTCCAGGGGGAGGGGGCTACACCTTC; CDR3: CASSPGGGGYTF
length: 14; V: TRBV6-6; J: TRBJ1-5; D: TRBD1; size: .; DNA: TGTGCCAGCGTAGGACAGGGGAGCAATCAGCCCCAGCATTTT; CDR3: CASVGQGSNQPQHF
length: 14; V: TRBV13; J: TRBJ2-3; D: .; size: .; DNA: TGTGCCAGCAGCGCCGGGACCTACACAGATACGCAGTATTTT; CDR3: CASSAGTYTDTQYF
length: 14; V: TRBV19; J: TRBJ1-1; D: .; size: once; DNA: TGTGCCAGTAGTATGAATGGTGGGAACACTGAAGCTTTCTTT; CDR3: CASSMNGGNTEAFF
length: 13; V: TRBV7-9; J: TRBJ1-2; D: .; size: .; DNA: TGTGCCAGCAGCTTCCGGACAGCCTATGGCTACACCTTC; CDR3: CASSFRTAYGYTF
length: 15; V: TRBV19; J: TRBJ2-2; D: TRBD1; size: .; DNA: TGTGCCAGTAGTAGAGGACAGGTGAACACCGGGGAGCTGTTTTTT; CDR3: CASSRGQVNTGELFF
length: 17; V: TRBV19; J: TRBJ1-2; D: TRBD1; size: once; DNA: TGTGCCAGTAGTATAGGTGACACAGGGGGTTCTAACTATGGCTACACCTTC; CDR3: CASSIGDTGGSNYGYTF
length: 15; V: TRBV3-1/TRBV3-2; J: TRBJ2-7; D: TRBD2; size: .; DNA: TGTGCCAGCAGCCAAAGGACTAGCGGCACCTACGAGCAGTACTTC; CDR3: CASSQRTSGTYEQYF
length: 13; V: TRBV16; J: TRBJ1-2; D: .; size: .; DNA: TGTGCCAGCAGCTCGGACCACAACTATGGCTACACCTTC; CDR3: CASSSDHNYGYTF
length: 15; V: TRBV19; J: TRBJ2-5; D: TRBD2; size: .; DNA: TGTGCCAGTAGTCCCCGGAGCGGGAGGGGAGAGACCCAGTACTTC; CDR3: CASSPRSGRGETQYF
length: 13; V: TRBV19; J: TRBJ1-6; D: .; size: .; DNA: TGTGCCAGTAGTATGGGGGTGGATTCACCCCTCCACTTT; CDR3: CASSMGVDSPLHF
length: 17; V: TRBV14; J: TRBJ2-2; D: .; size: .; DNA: TGTGCCAGCAGCCCCCTAGCGACAGGTCGGGGCACCGGGGAGCTGTTTTTT; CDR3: CASSPLATGRGTGELFF
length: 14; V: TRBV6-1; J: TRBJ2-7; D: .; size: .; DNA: TGTGCCAGCAGTGAAAGTCCAGGGATCTACGAGCAGTACTTC; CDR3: CASSESPGIYEQYF
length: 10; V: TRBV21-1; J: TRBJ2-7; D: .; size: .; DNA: TGTGCCAGCAGCAAAATGGGGCAGTACTTC; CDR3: CASSKMGQYF
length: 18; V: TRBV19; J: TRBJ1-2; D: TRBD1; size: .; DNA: TGTGCCAGTAGTACTACCGGGACAGGGGGCGTCGGTGGCTATGGCTACACCTTC; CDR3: CASSTTGTGGVGGYGYTF
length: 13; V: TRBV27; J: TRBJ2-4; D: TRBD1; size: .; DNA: TGTGCCAGCAATCGACAGGGTGGAAACATTCAGTACTTC; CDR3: CASNRQGGNIQYF
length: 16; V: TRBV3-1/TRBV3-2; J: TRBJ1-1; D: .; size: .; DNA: TGTGCCAGCAGCCAAGTCAACAGGGCGGGTGGAACTGAAGCTTTCTTT; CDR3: CASSQVNRAGGTEAFF
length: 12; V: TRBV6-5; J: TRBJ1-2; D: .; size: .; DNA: TGTGCCAGCAGTACGACAGATTATGGCTACACCTTC; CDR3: CASSTTDYGYTF
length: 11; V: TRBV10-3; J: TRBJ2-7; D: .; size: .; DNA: TGTGCCATCAGTACTATAGGCGAGCAGTACTTC; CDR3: CAISTIGEQYF